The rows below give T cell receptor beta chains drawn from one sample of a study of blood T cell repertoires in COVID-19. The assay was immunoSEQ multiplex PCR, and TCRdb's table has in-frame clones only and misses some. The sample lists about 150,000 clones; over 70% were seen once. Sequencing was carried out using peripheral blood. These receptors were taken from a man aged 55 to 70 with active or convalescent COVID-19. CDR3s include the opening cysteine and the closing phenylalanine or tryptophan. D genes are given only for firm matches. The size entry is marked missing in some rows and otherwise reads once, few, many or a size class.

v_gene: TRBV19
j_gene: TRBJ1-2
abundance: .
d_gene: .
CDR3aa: CASSEQAHGGYTF
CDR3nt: TGTGCCAGTAGTGAACAGGCCCACGGGGGCTACACCTTC

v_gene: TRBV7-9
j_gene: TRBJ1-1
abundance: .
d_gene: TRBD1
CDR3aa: CASSPPGTGAFF
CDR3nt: TGTGCCAGCAGCCCACCCGGGACAGGGGCTTTCTTT

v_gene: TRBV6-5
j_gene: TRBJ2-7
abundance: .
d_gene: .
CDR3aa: CAGGTYEQYF
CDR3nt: TGTGCCGGGGGGACCTACGAGCAGTACTTC

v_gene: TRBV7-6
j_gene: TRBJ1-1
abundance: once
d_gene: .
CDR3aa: CASSPILNTEAFF
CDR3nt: TGTGCCAGCAGCCCCATACTAAACACTGAAGCTTTCTTT

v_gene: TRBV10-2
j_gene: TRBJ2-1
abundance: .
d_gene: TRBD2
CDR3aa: CASSVSGGYNEQFF
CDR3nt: TGCGCCAGCAGTGTTTCGGGAGGGTACAATGAGCAGTTCTTC

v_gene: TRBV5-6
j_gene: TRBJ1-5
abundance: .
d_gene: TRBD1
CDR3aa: CASNSGGKSNQPQHF
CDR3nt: TGTGCCAGCAACTCAGGGGGCAAGAGCAATCAGCCCCAGCATTTT

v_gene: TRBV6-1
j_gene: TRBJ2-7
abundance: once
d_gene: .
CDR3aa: CASSEALTYEQYF
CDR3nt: TGTGCCAGCAGTGAAGCGCTGACATACGAGCAGTACTTC

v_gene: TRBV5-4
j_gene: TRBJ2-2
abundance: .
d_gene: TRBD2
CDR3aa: CASSLAGGRVAGELFF
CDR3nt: TGTGCCAGCAGCTTGGCTGGCGGGAGAGTGGCCGGGGAGCTGTTTTTT

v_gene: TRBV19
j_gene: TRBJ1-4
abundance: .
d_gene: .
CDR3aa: CASSATGTNEKLFF
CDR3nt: TGTGCCAGTAGTGCAACAGGGACTAATGAAAAACTGTTTTTT

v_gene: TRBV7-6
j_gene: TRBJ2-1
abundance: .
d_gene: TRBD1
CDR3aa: CASSSTGVGVGGEQFF
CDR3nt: TGTGCCAGCAGCTCAACAGGGGTTGGGGTGGGTGGTGAGCAGTTCTTC

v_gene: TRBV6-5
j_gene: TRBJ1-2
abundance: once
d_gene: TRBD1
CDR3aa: CAIVASQGVGYTF
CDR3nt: TGTGCCATCGTAGCCTCACAGGGGGTCGGCTACACCTTC

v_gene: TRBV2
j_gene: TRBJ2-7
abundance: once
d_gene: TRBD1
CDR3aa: CASSAAPWTGDEQYF
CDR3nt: TGTGCCAGCAGTGCCGCCCCTTGGACAGGGGACGAGCAGTACTTC

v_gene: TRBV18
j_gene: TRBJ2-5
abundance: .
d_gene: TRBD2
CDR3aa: CASSPRGGAGLRETQYF
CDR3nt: TGTGCCAGCTCACCCCGGGGGGGAGCGGGCCTCAGAGAGACCCAGTACTTC

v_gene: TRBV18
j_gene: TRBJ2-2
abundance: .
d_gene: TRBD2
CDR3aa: CASSPRQTSGRAGELFF
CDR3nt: TGTGCCAGCTCACCACGCCAGACTAGCGGGAGAGCCGGGGAGCTGTTTTTT

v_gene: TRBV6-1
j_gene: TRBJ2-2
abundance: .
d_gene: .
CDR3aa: CASSEGGRATGELFF
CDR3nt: TGTGCCAGCAGTGAGGGGGGAAGGGCCACCGGGGAGCTGTTTTTT

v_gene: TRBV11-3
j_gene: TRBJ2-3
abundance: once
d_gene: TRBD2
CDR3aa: CASSLASGISGTDTQYF
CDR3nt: TGTGCCAGCAGCTTGGCTAGCGGGATTAGTGGCACAGATACGCAGTATTTT

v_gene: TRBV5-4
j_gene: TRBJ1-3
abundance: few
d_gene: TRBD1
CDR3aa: CASSRTGGSGNTIYF
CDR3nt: TGTGCCAGCAGCAGAACAGGGGGCTCTGGAAACACCATATATTTT

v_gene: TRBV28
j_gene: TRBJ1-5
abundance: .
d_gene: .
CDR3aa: CASSWRNQPQHF
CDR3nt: TGTGCCAGCAGTTGGAGGAATCAGCCCCAGCATTTT

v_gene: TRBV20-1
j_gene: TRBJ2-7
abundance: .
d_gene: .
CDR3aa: CSATRLHEQYF
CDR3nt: TGCAGTGCGACTAGGCTGCACGAGCAGTACTTC

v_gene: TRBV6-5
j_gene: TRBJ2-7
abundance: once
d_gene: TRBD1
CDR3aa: CASSRQRQGAGEQYF
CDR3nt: TGTGCCAGCAGCCGACAACGACAGGGGGCCGGCGAGCAGTACTTC

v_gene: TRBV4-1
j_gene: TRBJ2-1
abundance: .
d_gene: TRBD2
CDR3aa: CASRYGLADYNEQFF
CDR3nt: TGCGCCAGCAGGTATGGACTAGCGGATTACAATGAGCAGTTCTTC

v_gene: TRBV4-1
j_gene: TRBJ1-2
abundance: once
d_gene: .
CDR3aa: CASSQDHAVYGYTF
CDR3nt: TGCGCCAGCAGCCAAGATCATGCAGTATATGGCTACACCTTC

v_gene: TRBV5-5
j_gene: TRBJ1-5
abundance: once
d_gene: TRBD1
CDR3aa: CASSLTGTGINQPQHF
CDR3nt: TGTGCCAGCAGCCTAACGGGGACAGGAATTAATCAGCCCCAGCATTTT

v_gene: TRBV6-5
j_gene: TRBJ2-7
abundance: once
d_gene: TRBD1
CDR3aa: CASRATGNYEQYF
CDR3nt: TGTGCCAGCAGGGCGACAGGGAACTACGAGCAGTACTTC

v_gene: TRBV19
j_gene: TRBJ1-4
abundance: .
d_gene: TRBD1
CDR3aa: CATVDRGRGEKLFF
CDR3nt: TGTGCCACCGTTGACAGGGGGCGAGGTGAAAAACTGTTTTTT

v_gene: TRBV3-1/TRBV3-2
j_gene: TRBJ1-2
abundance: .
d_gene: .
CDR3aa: CASSQVSPYGYTF
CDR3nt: TGTGCCAGCAGCCAAGTCTCCCCCTATGGCTACACCTTC

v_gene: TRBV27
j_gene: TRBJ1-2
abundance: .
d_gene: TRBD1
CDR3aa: CASSLYPGGYYGYTF
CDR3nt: TGTGCCAGCAGTTTATATCCAGGGGGATACTATGGCTACACCTTC

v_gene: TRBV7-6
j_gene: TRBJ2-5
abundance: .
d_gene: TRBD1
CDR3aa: CASSLSGRGPETQYF
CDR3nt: TGTGCCAGCAGCTTATCGGGCAGGGGGCCTGAGACCCAGTACTTC

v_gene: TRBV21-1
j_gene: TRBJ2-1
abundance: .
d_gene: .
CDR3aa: CASSKVDRPKGNEQFF
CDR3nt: TGTGCCAGCAGCAAAGTGGACAGGCCCAAGGGGAATGAGCAGTTCTTC

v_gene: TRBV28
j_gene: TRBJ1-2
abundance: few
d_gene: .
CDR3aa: CASSSGKHGYTF
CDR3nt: TGTGCCAGCAGCTCCGGGAAGCATGGCTACACCTTC

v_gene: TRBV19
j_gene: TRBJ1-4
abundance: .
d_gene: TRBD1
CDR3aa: CASRGGQGNEKLFF
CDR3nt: TGTGCCAGTAGAGGGGGACAGGGTAATGAAAAACTGTTTTTT

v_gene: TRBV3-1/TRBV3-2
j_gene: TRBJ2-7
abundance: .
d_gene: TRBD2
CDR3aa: CASSPTSGYEQYF
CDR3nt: TGTGCCAGCAGTCCGACTAGCGGCTACGAGCAGTACTTC

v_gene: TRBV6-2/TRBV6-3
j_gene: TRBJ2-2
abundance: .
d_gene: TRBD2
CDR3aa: CASSYKPGLAGVTGELFF
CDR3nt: TGTGCCAGCAGTTATAAACCGGGACTAGCGGGAGTCACCGGGGAGCTGTTTTTT

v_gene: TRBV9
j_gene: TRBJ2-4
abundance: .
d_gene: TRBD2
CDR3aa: CASSVGLAGASKNIQYF
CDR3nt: TGTGCCAGCAGCGTAGGACTAGCGGGCGCGTCCAAAAACATTCAGTACTTC

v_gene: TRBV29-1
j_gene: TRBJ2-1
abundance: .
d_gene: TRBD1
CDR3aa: CSVEDGDRYNEQFF
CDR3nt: TGCAGCGTTGAAGATGGGGACAGATACAATGAGCAGTTCTTC

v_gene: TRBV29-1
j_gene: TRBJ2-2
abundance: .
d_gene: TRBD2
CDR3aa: CSVERGVNTGELFF
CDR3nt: TGCAGCGTTGAACGGGGGGTGAACACCGGGGAGCTGTTTTTT

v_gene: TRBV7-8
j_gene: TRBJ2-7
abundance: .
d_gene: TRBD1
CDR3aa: CASSLGGPGQGYEQYF
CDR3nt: TGTGCCAGCAGCTTAGGGGGACCGGGACAGGGCTACGAGCAGTACTTC

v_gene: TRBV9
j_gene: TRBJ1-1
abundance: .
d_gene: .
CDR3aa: CASSVDGESGIFEAFF
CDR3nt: TGTGCCAGCAGCGTAGACGGTGAGTCAGGGATCTTCGAAGCTTTCTTT

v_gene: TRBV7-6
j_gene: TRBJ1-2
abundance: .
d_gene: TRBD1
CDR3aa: CASSLGQGAGGYTF
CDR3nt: TGTGCCAGCAGCTTAGGACAGGGGGCTGGCGGCTACACCTTC

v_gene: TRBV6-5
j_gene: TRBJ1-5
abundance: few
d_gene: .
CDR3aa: CASSLGGSNQPQHF
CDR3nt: TGTGCCAGCAGCCTAGGAGGTAGCAATCAGCCCCAGCATTTT

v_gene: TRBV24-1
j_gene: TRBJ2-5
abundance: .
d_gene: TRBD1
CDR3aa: CATSDPGQGGGETQYF
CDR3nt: TGTGCCACCAGTGATCCGGGACAGGGGGGAGGTGAGACCCAGTACTTC

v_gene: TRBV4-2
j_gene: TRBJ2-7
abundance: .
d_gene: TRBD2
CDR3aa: CASSQELAGPSYEQYF
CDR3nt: TGTGCCAGCAGCCAAGAACTAGCGGGCCCCAGCTACGAGCAGTACTTC

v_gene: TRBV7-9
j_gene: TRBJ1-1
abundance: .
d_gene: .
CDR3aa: CASSPRQRMNTEAFF
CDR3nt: TGTGCCAGCAGCCCACGACAGAGAATGAACACTGAAGCTTTCTTT

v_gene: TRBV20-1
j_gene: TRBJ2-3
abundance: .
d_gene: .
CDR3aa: CSASTTSTDTQYF
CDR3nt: TGCAGTGCTAGTACTACTAGCACAGATACGCAGTATTTT

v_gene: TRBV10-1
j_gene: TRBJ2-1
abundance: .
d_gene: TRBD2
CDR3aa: CASSPGTSGRNEQFF
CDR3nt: TGCGCCAGCAGCCCCGGGACTAGCGGGAGAAATGAGCAGTTCTTC

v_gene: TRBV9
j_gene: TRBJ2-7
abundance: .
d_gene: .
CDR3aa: CASSVTGSPYEQYF
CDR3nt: TGTGCCAGCAGCGTTACAGGGAGTCCCTACGAGCAGTACTTC

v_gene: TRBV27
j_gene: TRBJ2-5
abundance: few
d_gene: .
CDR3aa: CASSLIPERLETQYF
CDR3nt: TGTGCCAGCAGTTTAATCCCCGAGCGTCTTGAGACCCAGTACTTC

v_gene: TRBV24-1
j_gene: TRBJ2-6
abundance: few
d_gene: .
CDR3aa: CATSDLPPSSGANVLTF
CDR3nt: TGTGCCACCAGTGATTTGCCCCCGTCCTCTGGGGCCAACGTCCTGACTTTC

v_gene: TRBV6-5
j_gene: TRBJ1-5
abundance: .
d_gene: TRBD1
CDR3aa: CASTRTGGDYQPQHF
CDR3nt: TGTGCCAGCACCCGGACAGGGGGGGATTATCAGCCCCAGCATTTT

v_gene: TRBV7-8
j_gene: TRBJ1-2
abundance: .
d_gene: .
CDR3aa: CASSLDSGNYGYTF
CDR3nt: TGTGCCAGCAGCTTAGATTCCGGGAATTATGGCTACACCTTC

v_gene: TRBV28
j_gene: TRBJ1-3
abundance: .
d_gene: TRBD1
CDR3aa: CASSLRGQVGNTIYF
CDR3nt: TGTGCCAGCAGTCTGAGGGGGCAGGTTGGAAACACCATATATTTT

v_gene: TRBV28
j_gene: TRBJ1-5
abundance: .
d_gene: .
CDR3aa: CASSPPGEGLSNQPQHF
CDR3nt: TGTGCCAGCAGTCCCCCGGGGGAAGGCCTTAGCAATCAGCCCCAGCATTTT

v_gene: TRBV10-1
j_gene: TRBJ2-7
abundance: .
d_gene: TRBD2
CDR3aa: CASRDSGSSHEQYF
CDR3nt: TGCGCCAGCAGAGATAGCGGGAGTTCGCACGAGCAGTACTTC

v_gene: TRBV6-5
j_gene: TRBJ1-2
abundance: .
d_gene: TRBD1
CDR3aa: CASSRTGTGNYGYTF
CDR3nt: TGTGCCAGCAGTCGAACCGGGACAGGGAACTATGGCTACACCTTC

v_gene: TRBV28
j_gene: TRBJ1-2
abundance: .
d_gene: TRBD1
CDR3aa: CASRPGGTYGYTF
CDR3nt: TGTGCCAGCAGGCCAGGGGGGACCTATGGCTACACCTTC

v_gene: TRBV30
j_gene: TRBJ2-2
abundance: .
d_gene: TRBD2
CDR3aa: CAPPPGGRAPGELFF
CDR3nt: TGTGCCCCTCCCCCAGGCGGGAGGGCCCCCGGGGAGCTGTTTTTT

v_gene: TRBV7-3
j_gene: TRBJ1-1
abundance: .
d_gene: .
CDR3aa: CASSIGQKNTEAFF
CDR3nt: TGTGCCAGCAGCATAGGACAAAAGAACACTGAAGCTTTCTTT

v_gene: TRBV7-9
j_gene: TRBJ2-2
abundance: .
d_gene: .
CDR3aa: CASSLWGDTGELFF
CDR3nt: TGTGCCAGCAGCTTATGGGGGGACACCGGGGAGCTGTTTTTT

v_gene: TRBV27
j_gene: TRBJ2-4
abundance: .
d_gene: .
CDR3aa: CASSGYSTYKNIQYF
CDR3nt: TGTGCCAGCAGTGGGTACAGTACTTACAAAAACATTCAGTACTTC

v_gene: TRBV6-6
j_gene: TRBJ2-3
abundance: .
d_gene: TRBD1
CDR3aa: CASSYGTGGYTDTQYF
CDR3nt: TGTGCCAGCAGTTACGGGACAGGGGGTTACACAGATACGCAGTATTTT